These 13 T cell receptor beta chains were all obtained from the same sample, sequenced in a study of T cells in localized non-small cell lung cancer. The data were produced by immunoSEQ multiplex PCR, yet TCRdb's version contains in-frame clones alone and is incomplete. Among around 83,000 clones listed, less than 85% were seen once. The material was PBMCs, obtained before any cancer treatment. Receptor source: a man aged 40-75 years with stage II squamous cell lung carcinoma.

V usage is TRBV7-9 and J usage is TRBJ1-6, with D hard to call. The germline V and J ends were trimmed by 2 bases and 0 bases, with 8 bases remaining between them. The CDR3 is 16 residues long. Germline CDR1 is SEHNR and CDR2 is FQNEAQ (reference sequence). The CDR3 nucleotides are TGTGCCAGCAGCTTATCGGAGAGCTCCTATAATTCACCCCTCCACTTT. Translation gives CASSLSESSYNSPLHF.

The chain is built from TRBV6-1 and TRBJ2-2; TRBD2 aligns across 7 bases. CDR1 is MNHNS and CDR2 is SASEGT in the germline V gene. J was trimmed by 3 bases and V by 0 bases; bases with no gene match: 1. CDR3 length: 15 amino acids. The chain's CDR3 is CASSEAGGYTGELFF. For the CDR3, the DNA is TGTGCCAGCAGTGAAGCGGGAGGGTACACCGGGGAGCTGTTTTTT.

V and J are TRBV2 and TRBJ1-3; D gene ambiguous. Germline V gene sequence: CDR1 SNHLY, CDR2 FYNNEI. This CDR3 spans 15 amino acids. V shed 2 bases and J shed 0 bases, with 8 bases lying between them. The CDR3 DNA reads TGTGCCAGCAGTGAATGGGCAGGCTCTGGAAACACCATATATTTT. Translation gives CASSEWAGSGNTIYF.

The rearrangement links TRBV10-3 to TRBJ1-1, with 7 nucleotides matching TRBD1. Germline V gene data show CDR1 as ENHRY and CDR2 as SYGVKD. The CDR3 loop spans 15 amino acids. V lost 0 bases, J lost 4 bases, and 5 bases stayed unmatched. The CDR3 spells CAISESGGQFTEAFF. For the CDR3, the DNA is TGTGCCATCAGTGAGTCTGGGGGACAGTTCACTGAAGCTTTCTTT.

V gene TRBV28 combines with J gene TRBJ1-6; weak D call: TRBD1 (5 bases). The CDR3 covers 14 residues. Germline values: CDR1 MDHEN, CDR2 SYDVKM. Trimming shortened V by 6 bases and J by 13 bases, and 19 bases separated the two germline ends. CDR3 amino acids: CASSTWQGGGPLHF. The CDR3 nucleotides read TGTGCCAGCAGCACTTGGCAGGGTGGTGGCCCCCTCCACTTT.

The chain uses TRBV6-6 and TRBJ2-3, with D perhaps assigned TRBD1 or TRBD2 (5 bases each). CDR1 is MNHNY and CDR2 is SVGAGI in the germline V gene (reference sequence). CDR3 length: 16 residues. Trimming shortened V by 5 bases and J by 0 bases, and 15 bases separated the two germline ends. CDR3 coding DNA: TGTGCCAGCAGTCTCACGCCGGGACGTAGCACAGATACGCAGTATTTT. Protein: CASSLTPGRSTDTQYF.

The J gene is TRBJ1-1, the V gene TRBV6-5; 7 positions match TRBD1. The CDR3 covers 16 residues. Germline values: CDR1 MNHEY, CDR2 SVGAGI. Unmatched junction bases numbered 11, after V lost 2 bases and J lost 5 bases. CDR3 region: CASSYTMTGTMTEAFF. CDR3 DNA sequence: TGTGCCAGCAGTTACACTATGACAGGGACGATGACTGAAGCTTTCTTT.

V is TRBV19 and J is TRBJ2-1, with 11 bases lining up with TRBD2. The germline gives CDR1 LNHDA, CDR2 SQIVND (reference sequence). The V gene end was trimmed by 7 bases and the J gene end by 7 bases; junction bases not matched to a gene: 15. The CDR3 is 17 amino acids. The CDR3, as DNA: TGTGCCAGTAAAGTAAGAACGCTAGCGGGAGGAACGAATGAGCAGTTCTTC. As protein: CASKVRTLAGGTNEQFF.

The CDR3 nucleotides read TGTGCCACCAGAGAAATCGAAGGACAGGGGGCCTTTGGCACCGGGGAGCTGTTTTTT. Amino acids: CATREIEGQGAFGTGELFF. The V gene is TRBV15, the J gene TRBJ2-2; 11 nucleotides line up with TRBD1. The germline V gene has CDR1 LNHNV and CDR2 YYDKDF (reference sequence). The CDR3 loop spans 19 amino acids. The junction had 16 bases not matched to a gene; V was cut back by 6 bases and J by 4 bases.

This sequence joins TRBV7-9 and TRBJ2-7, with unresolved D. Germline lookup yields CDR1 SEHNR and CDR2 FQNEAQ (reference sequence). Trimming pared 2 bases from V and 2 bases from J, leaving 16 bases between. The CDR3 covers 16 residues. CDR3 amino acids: CASSLPPFRAPYEQYF. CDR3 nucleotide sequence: TGTGCCAGCAGCTTACCTCCCTTTAGGGCCCCCTACGAGCAGTACTTC.

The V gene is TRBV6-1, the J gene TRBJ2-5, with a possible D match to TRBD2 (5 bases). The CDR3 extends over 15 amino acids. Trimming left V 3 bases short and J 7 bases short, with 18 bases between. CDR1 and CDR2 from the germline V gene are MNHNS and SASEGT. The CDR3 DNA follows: TGTGCCAGCAGTGACGGGGTCGGTGGTACCGGGACCCAGTACTTC. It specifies CASSDGVGGTGTQYF.

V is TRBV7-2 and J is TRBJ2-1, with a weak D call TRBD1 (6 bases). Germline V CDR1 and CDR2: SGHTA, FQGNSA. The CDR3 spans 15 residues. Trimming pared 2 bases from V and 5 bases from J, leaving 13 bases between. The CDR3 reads CASSLRGTLNNEQFF. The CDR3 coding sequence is TGTGCCAGCAGCTTAAGGGGGACGCTGAACAATGAGCAGTTCTTC.

The chain's CDR3 is CASSLATRLAGLNTGELFF. DNA for the CDR3: TGTGCCAGCAGCTTAGCTACGAGACTAGCGGGGCTGAACACCGGGGAGCTGTTTTTT. This chain connects TRBV7-2 to TRBJ2-2; 11 bases line up with TRBD2. Germline CDR1 and CDR2: SGHTA and FQGNSA. This CDR3 has 19 residues. V lost 0 bases, J lost 1 base, and 7 bases stayed unmatched.